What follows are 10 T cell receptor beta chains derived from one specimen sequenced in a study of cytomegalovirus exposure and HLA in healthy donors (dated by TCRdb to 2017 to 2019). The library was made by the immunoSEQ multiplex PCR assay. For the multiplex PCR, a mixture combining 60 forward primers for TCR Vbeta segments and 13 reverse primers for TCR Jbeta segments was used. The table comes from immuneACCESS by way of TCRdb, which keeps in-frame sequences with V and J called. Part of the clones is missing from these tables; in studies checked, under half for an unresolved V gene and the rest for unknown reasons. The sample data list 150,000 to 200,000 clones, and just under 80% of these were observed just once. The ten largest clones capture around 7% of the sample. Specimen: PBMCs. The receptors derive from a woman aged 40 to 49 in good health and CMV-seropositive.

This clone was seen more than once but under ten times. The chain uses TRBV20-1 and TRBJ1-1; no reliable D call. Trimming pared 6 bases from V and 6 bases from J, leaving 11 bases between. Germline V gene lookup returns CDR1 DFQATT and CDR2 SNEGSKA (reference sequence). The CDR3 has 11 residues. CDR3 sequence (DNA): TGCAGTGCCGCCCTCGGGGCTGAAGCTTTCTTT. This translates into CSAALGAEAFF.

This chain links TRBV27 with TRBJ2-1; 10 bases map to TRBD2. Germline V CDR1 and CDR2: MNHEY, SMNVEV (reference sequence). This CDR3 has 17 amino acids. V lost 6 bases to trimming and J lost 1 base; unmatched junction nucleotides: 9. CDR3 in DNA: TGTGCCAGCAGGGAAACTAGCGGGGCCCGATCCTACAATGAGCAGTTCTTC. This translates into CASRETSGARSYNEQFF.

The chain's CDR3 is CASSYPSGGALMTDTQYF. The CDR3, as DNA: TGTGCCAGCAGCTACCCTAGCGGGGGGGCCTTGATGACAGATACGCAGTATTTT. This chain links TRBV7-9 with TRBJ2-3, with 12 bases identical to TRBD2. The V gene end was trimmed by 4 bases and the J gene end by 3 bases; junction bases not matched to a gene: 11. The length of the CDR3 is 18 residues. In germline, CDR1 is SEHNR, CDR2 FQNEAQ (reference sequence).

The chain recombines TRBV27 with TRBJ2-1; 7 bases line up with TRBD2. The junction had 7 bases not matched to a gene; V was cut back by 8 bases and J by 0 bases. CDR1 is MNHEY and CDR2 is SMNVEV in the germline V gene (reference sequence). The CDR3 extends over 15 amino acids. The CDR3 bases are TGTGCCAGCCGACCTAGCGGACACTCCTACAATGAGCAGTTCTTC. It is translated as CASRPSGHSYNEQFF.

This CDR3 is CASSPRQGSYEQYF. For the CDR3, the DNA is TGTGCCAGCAGTCCAAGACAGGGTAGCTACGAGCAGTACTTC. The chain is built from TRBV6-5 and TRBJ2-7, with 7 bases that match TRBD1. In germline, CDR1 is MNHEY, CDR2 SVGAGI. With 5 bases clipped from V and 3 bases from J, the junction kept 7 bases outside the gene matches. This CDR3 is 14 amino acids long.

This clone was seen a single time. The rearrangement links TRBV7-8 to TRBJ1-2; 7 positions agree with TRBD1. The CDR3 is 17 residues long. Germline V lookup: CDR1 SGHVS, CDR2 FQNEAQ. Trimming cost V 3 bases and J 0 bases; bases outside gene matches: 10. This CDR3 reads CASSLRDRQEANYGYTF. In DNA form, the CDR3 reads TGTGCCAGCAGCTTGCGGGACAGACAAGAAGCTAACTATGGCTACACCTTC.

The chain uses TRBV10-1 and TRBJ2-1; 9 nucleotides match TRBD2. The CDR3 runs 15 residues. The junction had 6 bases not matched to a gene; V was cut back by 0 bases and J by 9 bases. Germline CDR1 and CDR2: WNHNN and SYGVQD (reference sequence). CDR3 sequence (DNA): TGCGCCAGCAGTGAGTCGGCGGGGGGGCCGATTGAGCAGTTCTTC. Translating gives CASSESAGGPIEQFF.

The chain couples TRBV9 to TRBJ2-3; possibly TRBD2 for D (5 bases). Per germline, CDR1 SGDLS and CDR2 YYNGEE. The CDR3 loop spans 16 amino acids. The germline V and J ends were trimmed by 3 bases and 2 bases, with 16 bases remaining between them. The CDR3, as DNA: TGTGCCAGCAGCGGGGGTAGATGGGGAGACACAGATACGCAGTATTTT. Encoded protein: CASSGGRWGDTDTQYF.

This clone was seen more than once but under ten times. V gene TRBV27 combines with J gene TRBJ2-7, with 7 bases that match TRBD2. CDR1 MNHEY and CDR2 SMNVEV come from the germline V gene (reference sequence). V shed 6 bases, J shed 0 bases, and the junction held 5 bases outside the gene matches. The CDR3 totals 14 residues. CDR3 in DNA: TGTGCCAGCAGACGGGACTATAGCTCCTACGAGCAGTACTTC. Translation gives CASRRDYSSYEQYF.

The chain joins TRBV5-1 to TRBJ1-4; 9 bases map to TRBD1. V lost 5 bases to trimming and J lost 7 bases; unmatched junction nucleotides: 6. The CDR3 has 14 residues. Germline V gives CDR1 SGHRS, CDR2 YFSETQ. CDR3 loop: CASRWGQGSEKLFF. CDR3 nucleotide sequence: TGCGCCAGCAGGTGGGGACAGGGCTCTGAAAAACTGTTTTTT.